These 15 T cell receptor beta chains were all obtained from the same sample, sequenced in a study of blood T cell repertoires in COVID-19. The data were produced by immunoSEQ multiplex PCR, yet TCRdb's version contains in-frame clones alone and is incomplete. Of approximately 150,000 clones detected, approximately 88% appear once; the ten largest clones hold 4.5% to 6%. Sequenced input: peripheral blood. These TCRs come from a human donor in a cohort sampled during active COVID-19.

The rearrangement links TRBV5-4 to TRBJ2-5; TRBD2 matches 10 bases. This CDR3 spans 16 amino acids. Germline trimming cut 0 bases from V and 2 bases from J; bases unmatched to any gene: 4. From germline, CDR1 is SGHNT and CDR2 YYREEE (reference sequence). The CDR3 is CASSLGASGGQETQYF. The CDR3, as DNA: TGTGCCAGCAGCTTGGGGGCTAGCGGGGGACAAGAGACCCAGTACTTC.

The chain links TRBV20-1 to TRBJ2-1, with 7 bases fitting TRBD1. Trimming took 6 bases from V and 7 from J; bases not matched to a gene: 3. CDR1 is DFQATT and CDR2 is SNEGSKA in the germline V gene (reference sequence). The CDR3 spans 11 residues. The DNA of the CDR3 is TGCAGTGCCAAACAGGGGAATGAGCAGTTCTTC. Translating gives CSAKQGNEQFF.

V gene TRBV7-9 combines with J gene TRBJ2-1, with 9 bases lining up with TRBD1. V was pared by 4 bases and J by 4 bases, with 5 bases of the junction left unmatched. Germline CDR1 and CDR2: SEHNR and FQNEAQ (reference sequence). This CDR3 spans 15 amino acids. In nucleotides, the CDR3 is TGTGCCAGCAGCTATACGGGACAGGGTTACAATGAGCAGTTCTTC. Its protein product is CASSYTGQGYNEQFF.

The rearrangement uses TRBV18 and TRBJ1-2, with no clear D. CDR3 length equals 13 residues. Germline CDR1 reads KGHSH; CDR2 reads LQKENI. V lost 0 bases, J lost 2 bases, and 4 bases lay in between. In DNA, the CDR3 is TGTGCCAGCTCACCACCCGGGAACTATGGCTACACCTTC. Translation: CASSPPGNYGYTF.

The rearrangement uses TRBV6-5 and TRBJ1-2; 7 nucleotides line up with TRBD1. There are 15 residues in the CDR3. From germline, CDR1 is MNHEY and CDR2 SVGAGI. The V gene end was trimmed by 0 bases and the J gene end by 4 bases; junction bases not matched to a gene: 5. The CDR3 protein is CASSYSPSGGYGYTF. Here the CDR3 DNA reads TGTGCCAGCAGTTACTCTCCCTCAGGGGGCTATGGCTACACCTTC.

In its sample, this clone was seen a few times. V gene TRBV3-1 (or the pseudogene TRBV3-2) combines with J gene TRBJ1-6; a possible D gene is TRBD1 (6 bases). This CDR3 is 15 amino acids long. Trimming removed 0 bases at V and 9 bases at J, with 12 bases between. Germline lookup yields CDR1 LGHDT and CDR2 YNNKEL (reference sequence). The CDR3 DNA reads TGTGCCAGCAGCCAAGAGATCCCAGGGGTTTCACCCCTCCACTTT. Translation gives CASSQEIPGVSPLHF.

This chain joins TRBV9 and TRBJ1-3; TRBD1 aligns across 8 bases. CDR1 and CDR2 from the germline V gene are SGDLS and YYNGEE. The CDR3 is 18 amino acids. V shed 7 bases, J shed 0 bases, and the junction held 15 bases outside the gene matches. The CDR3 region is CASGSGTGLKGSGNTIYF. The CDR3 DNA follows: TGTGCCAGCGGATCCGGGACAGGCCTCAAAGGCTCTGGAAACACCATATATTTT.

This chain joins TRBV7-8 and TRBJ2-1; 11 nucleotides agree with TRBD2. The ends lost 5 bases at V and 9 bases at J; junction bases unmatched: 6. The CDR3 contains 14 residues. Germline CDR1 reads SGHVS; CDR2 reads FQNEAQ. The CDR3 spells CASSALGLAVEQFF. In DNA, the CDR3 is TGTGCCAGCAGCGCCCTGGGACTAGCGGTTGAGCAGTTCTTC. Together with reference TRBV7-8 and TRBJ2-1, the CDR3 gives the full variable domain: GAGVSQSPRYKVAKRGQDVALRCDPISGHVSLFWYQQALGQGPEFLTYFQNEAQLDKSGLPSDRFFAERPEGSVSTLKIQRTQQEDSAVYLCASSALGLAVEQFFGPGTRLTVL.

This chain connects TRBV30 to TRBJ1-6, with TRBD1 matching 8 bases. The germline CDR1 and CDR2 sequences are GTSNPN and SVGIG (reference sequence). This CDR3 is built from 17 residues. The trim removed 3 bases at V and 3 bases at J, leaving 10 bases unmatched. The CDR3 DNA reads TGTGCCTGGAGGGGGACAGGAGCCTTTATCTATAATTCACCCCTCCACTTT. Its protein product is CAWRGTGAFIYNSPLHF.

The chain couples TRBV28 to TRBJ1-1, with TRBD1 matching 8 bases. CDR3 length equals 12 residues. The germline gives CDR1 MDHEN, CDR2 SYDVKM. After removal of 7 bases from V and 4 bases from J, the junction contained 2 bases not matched to a gene. The CDR3 protein is CASTDRGTEAFF. CDR3 sequence (DNA): TGTGCCAGCACCGACAGGGGCACTGAAGCTTTCTTT.

The J gene is TRBJ1-1, the V gene TRBV19; D remains ambiguous. The germline V gene has CDR1 LNHDA and CDR2 SQIVND (reference sequence). V lost 7 bases and J lost 9, with 12 bases in between. This CDR3 is 11 amino acids long. The CDR3 region is CASKSVHQAFF. The CDR3 DNA reads as TGTGCCAGTAAGTCAGTCCACCAAGCTTTCTTT.

This chain uses TRBV11-3 with TRBJ2-2; D is perhaps TRBD2 (7 bases). Trimming removed 5 bases from V and 4 bases from J, with 17 bases in between. This CDR3 region has 16 residues. Per germline, CDR1 SGHNT and CDR2 YENEEA. The DNA for the CDR3 is TGTGCCAGCAGCCAGGGGAGGGGGACCATCACCGGGGAGCTGTTTTTT. It specifies CASSQGRGTITGELFF.

The chain uses TRBV7-9 and TRBJ1-2; 8 bases fit TRBD1. Germline V CDR1 and CDR2: SEHNR, FQNEAQ (reference sequence). This CDR3 has 15 residues. V lost 4 bases, J lost 6 bases, and 10 bases stayed unmatched. DNA of the CDR3: TGTGCCAGCAGCTACCCTACAGGGGGAGGTAATGGCTACACCTTC. Translating it yields CASSYPTGGGNGYTF.

This chain joins TRBV1 and TRBJ2-7; the DNA was not used to check the table's D call, TRBD2. TRBV1 is a recognized pseudogene. The CDR3 contains 18 residues. The CDR3 region is CTSSQDGEHHRSSYEQYV. CDR3 DNA sequence: TGCACCAGCAGCCAAGATGGGGAGCACCATAGGAGCTCCTACGAGCAGTACGTC.

The rearrangement links TRBV9 to TRBJ1-2; tentatively, D is TRBD1 (5 bases). In germline, CDR1 is SGDLS, CDR2 YYNGEE. This CDR3 region has 15 residues. V was cut by 7 bases and J by 0 bases, with 16 bases left in between. The DNA for the CDR3 is TGTGCCAGCCAAAAGCAGGGCTCAGCTAACTATGGCTACACCTTC. The encoded protein is CASQKQGSANYGYTF. Based on the CDR3 plus reference TRBV9 and TRBJ1-2, the full variable domain is DSGVTQTPKHLITATGQRVTLRCSPRSGDLSVYWYQQSLDQGLQFLIQYYNGEERAKGNILERFSAQQFPDLHSELNLSSLELGDSALYFCASQKQGSANYGYTFGSGTRLTVV.